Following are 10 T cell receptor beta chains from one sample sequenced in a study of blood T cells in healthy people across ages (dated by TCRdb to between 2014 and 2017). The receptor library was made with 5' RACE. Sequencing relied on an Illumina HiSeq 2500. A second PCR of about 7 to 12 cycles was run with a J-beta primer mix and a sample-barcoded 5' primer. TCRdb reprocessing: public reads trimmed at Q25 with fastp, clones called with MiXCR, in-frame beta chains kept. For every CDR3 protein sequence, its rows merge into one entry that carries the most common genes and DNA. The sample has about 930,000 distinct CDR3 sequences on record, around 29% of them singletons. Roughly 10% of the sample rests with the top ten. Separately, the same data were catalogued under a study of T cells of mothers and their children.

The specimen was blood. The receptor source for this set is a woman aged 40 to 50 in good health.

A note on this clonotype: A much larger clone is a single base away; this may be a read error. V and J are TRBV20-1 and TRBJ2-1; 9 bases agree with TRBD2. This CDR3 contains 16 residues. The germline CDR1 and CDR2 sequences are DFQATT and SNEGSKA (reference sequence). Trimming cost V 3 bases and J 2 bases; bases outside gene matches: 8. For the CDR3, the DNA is TGCAGTGCTAGCGGCGGGGGGGCAGCGACCTACAATGAGCAGTTCTTC. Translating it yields CSASGGGAATYNEQFF.

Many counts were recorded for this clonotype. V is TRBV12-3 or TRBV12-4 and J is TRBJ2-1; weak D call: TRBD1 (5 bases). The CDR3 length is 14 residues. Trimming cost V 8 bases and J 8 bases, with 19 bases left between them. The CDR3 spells CASQLDSHVDEQFF. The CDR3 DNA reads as TGTGCCAGCCAATTAGACAGCCACGTCGATGAGCAGTTCTTC.

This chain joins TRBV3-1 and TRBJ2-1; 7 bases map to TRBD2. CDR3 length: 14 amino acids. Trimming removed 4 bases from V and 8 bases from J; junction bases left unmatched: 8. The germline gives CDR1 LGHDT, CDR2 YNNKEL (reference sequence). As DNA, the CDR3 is TGTGCCAGCAGCCCTGACGGGGGGTCCGATGAGCAGTTCTTC. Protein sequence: CASSPDGGSDEQFF.

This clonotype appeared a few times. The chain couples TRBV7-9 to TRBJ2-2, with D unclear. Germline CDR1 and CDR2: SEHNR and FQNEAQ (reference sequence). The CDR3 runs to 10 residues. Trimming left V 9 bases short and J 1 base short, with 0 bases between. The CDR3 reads CARNTGELFF. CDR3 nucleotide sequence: TGTGCCAGGAACACCGGGGAGCTGTTTTTT.

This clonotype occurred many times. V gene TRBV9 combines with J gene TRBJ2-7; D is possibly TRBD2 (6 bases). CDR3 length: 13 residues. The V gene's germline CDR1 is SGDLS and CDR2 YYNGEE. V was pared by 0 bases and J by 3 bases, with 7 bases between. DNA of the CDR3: TGTGCCAGCAGCGTAGGGGACTTCTACGAGCAGTACTTC. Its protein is CASSVGDFYEQYF.

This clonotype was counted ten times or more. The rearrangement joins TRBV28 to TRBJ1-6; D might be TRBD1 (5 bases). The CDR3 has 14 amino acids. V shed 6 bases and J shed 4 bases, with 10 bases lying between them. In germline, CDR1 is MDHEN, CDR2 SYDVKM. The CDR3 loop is CASRLGGYNSPLHF. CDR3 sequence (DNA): TGTGCCAGCAGGCTCGGGGGTTATAATTCACCCCTCCACTTT.

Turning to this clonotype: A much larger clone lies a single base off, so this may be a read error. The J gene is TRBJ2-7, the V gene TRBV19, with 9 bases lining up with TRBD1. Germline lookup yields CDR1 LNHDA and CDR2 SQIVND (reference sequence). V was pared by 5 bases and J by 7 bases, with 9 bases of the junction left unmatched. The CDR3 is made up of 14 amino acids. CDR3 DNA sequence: TGTGCCAGTAGTCGCCGGGACAGGGTTTTGGAGCAGTACTTC. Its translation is CASSRRDRVLEQYF.

CDR3 DNA sequence: TGCAGTGCTAACACCGACAGGGTTTCAGCTTTCTTT. This translates into CSANTDRVSAFF. The J gene is TRBJ1-1, the V gene TRBV20-1, with 7 bases lining up with TRBD1. Germline trimming cut 4 bases from V and 10 bases from J; bases unmatched to any gene: 9. The CDR3 has 12 residues. Germline CDR1 DFQATT, CDR2 SNEGSKA (reference sequence).

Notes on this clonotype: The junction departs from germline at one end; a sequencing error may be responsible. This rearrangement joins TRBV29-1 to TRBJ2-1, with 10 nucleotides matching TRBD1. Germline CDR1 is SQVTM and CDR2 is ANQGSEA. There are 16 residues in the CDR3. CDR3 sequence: CSVEIPGQGPYNEQFF. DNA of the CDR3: TGTAGCGTTGAAATCCCGGGACAGGGGCCCTACAATGAGCAGTTCTTC.

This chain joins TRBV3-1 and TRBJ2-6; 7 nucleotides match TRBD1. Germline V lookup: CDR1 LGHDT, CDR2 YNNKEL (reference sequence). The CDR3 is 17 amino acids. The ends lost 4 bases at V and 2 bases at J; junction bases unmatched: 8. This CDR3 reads CASSPALQGTGANVLTF. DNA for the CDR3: TGTGCCAGCAGCCCGGCACTACAGGGGACTGGGGCCAACGTCCTGACTTTC.